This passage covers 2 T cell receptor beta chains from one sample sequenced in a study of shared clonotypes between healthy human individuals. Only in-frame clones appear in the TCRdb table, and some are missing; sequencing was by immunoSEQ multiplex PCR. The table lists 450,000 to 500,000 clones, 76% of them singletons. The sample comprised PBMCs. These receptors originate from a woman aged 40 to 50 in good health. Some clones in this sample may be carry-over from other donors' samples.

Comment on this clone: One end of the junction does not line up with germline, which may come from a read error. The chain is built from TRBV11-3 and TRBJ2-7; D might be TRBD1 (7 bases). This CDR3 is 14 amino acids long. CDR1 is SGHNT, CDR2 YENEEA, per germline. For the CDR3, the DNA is TGTACCAGCAGCTTAGGAGGGGGCGGATACGAGCAGTACTTC. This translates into CTSSLGGGGYEQYF.

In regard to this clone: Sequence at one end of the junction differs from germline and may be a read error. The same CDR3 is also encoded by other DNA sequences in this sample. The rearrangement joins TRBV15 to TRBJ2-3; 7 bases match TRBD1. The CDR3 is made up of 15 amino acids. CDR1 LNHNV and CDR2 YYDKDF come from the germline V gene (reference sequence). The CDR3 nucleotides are TGTGCCACCAGCAGCGACAGGGAAGCCACAGATACGCAGTACTTT. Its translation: CATSSDREATDTQYF. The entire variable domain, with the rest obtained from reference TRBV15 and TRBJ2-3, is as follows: DAMVIQNPRYQVTQFGKPVTLSCSQTLNHNVMYWYQQKSSQAPKLLFHYYDKDFNNEADTPDNFQSRRPNTSFCFLDIRSPGLGDTAMYLCATSSDREATDTQYFGPGTRLTVL.